This entry lists 12 T cell receptor beta chains sequenced from one sample in a study of T cell clones after liver transplantation. Method: immunoSEQ multiplex PCR; TCRdb's copy keeps in-frame clones and lacks some. This sample carries approximately 71,000 clones, around 92% of them seen once, and the ten largest clones take 0.95% to 1%. Sample: CD4+ T cells from blood, taken approximately 26 months after liver transplant. Every receptor here comes from a human patient who received a liver transplant. Some T cells may have originated in the graft donor.

The chain carries TRBV28 and TRBJ2-2; perhaps TRBD1 as D (5 bases). This CDR3 is built from 13 residues. V dropped 7 bases and J dropped 7 bases, with 13 bases sitting between them. CDR1 MDHEN and CDR2 SYDVKM come from the germline V gene. CDR3 protein: CASTSNRIGELFF. CDR3 sequence (DNA): TGTGCCAGCACCTCGAACAGGATCGGGGAGCTGTTTTTT. The entire variable domain, with the rest obtained from reference TRBV28 and TRBJ2-2, is as follows: DVKVTQSSRYLVKRTGEKVFLECVQDMDHENMFWYRQDPGLGLRLIYFSYDVKMKEKGDIPEGYSVSREKKERFSLILESASTNQTSMYLCASTSNRIGELFFGEGSRLTVL.

This chain links TRBV19 with TRBJ1-1; D unresolved. V was shortened by 0 bases and J by 12 bases, with 17 bases between the two germline ends. Germline assignment: CDR1 LNHDA and CDR2 SQIVND (reference sequence). This CDR3 contains 14 residues. In DNA, the CDR3 is TGTGCCAGTAGTATAGAGGGCGTCGGAGCTCCGTCTTTCTTT. It translates to CASSIEGVGAPSFF. The whole variable domain, filled in from reference TRBV19 and TRBJ1-1, reads DGGITQSPKYLFRKEGQNVTLSCEQNLNHDAMYWYRQDPGQGLRLIYYSQIVNDFQKGDIAEGYSVSREKKESFPLTVTSAQKNPTAFYLCASSIEGVGAPSFFGQGTRLTVV.

V gene TRBV9 combines with J gene TRBJ2-7; the match to TRBD2 covers 7 bases. CDR3 length equals 15 residues. V was clipped by 0 bases and J by 12 bases; unmatched bases: 15. The germline V gene encodes CDR1 SGDLS and CDR2 YYNGEE. CDR3 DNA sequence: TGTGCCAGCAGCGTAGGGAGCGGGAAGGCAGAGGATCCGTACTTC. It encodes CASSVGSGKAEDPYF.

The chain combines TRBV4-3 with TRBJ2-3; D gene uncertain. V lost 1 base and J lost 2, with 13 bases in between. CDR3 length equals 16 residues. The germline V gene encodes CDR1 LGHNA and CDR2 YSLEER. CDR3 DNA sequence: TGCGCCAGCAGCCAAGGGTCAGGTAAAATCACAGATACGCAGTATTTT. It yields the protein CASSQGSGKITDTQYF.

The chain couples TRBV11-3 to TRBJ1-2; D is perhaps TRBD1 (6 bases). The CDR3 totals 14 residues. CDR1 and CDR2 (germline): SGHNT, YENEEA. Trimming removed 4 bases from V and 6 bases from J, with 15 bases in between. The CDR3 reads CASSYDRLANGYTF. The CDR3 nucleotides are TGTGCCAGCAGCTACGACAGGTTAGCGAATGGCTACACCTTC.

This chain joins TRBV7-6 and TRBJ2-1; no definite D call. The CDR3 has 16 amino acids. The V and J ends lost 2 bases and 0 bases respectively, with 11 bases between them. Per the germline V gene, CDR1 is SGHVS and CDR2 is FNYEAQ. CDR3 nucleotides: TGTGCCAGCAGCTTACGGGTAACGAGCTCCTACAATGAGCAGTTCTTC. Protein: CASSLRVTSSYNEQFF.

The chain couples TRBV5-1 to TRBJ2-3; D is unclear. Trimming removed 1 base at V and 2 bases at J, with 11 bases between. The CDR3 consists of 15 residues. CDR1 SGHRS and CDR2 YFSETQ come from the germline V gene. The CDR3 coding sequence is TGCGCCAGCAGCTTGAGGGCCTCTGACACAGATACGCAGTATTTT. It is translated as CASSLRASDTDTQYF.

The chain combines TRBV5-1 with TRBJ2-1; 10 bases are a match to TRBD2. J gave up 5 bases and V 0 bases, and 5 bases lay outside the gene matches. Per the germline V gene, CDR1 is SGHRS and CDR2 is YFSETQ. The CDR3 extends over 16 amino acids. The CDR3 bases are TGCGCCAGCAGCTTGGGATTAGGACTAGCGGACAATGAGCAGTTCTTC. The encoded protein is CASSLGLGLADNEQFF.

The chain links TRBV11-2 to TRBJ1-1; D call uncertain. CDR1 SGHAT and CDR2 FQNNGV come from the germline V gene. This CDR3 is 14 amino acids long. Trimming removed 1 base at V and 1 base at J, with 7 bases between. CDR3 sequence: CASSLGPANTEAFF. CDR3 bases: TGTGCCAGCAGCTTAGGGCCGGCGAACACTGAAGCTTTCTTT. The full variable domain, rest sourced from reference TRBV11-2 and TRBJ1-1, is EAGVAQSPRYKIIEKRQSVAFWCNPISGHATLYWYQQILGQGPKLLIQFQNNGVVDDSQLPKDRFSAERLKGVDSTLKIQPAKLEDSAVYLCASSLGPANTEAFFGQGTRLTVV.

The rearrangement uses TRBV28 and TRBJ2-1; 9 bases fit TRBD2. The V gene end was trimmed by 4 bases and the J gene end by 12 bases; junction bases not matched to a gene: 10. Germline values: CDR1 MDHEN, CDR2 SYDVKM. This CDR3 contains 14 residues. CDR3 nucleotides: TGTGCCAGCAGTTGGCGGGGGGGAGGGACCCGGCAGTTCTTC. Translation gives CASSWRGGGTRQFF.

DNA of the CDR3: TGTGCCAGTAGTATGAGCAGGGCGTCCTACGAGCAGTACTTC. Its protein is CASSMSRASYEQYF. The gene calls are TRBV19 and TRBJ2-7; weak D call: TRBD1 (5 bases). Trimming pared 3 bases from V and 1 base from J, leaving 10 bases between. This CDR3 has 14 amino acids. The V gene's germline CDR1 is LNHDA and CDR2 SQIVND (reference sequence).

V usage is TRBV19 and J usage is TRBJ2-2; D not certain. Between the trimmed V and J ends, which lost 8 bases and 0 bases, there was a span of 13 bases. The CDR3 sequence is 15 residues long. Germline V lookup: CDR1 LNHDA, CDR2 SQIVND (reference sequence). The CDR3 reads CASSKGLANTGELFF. As DNA, the CDR3 is TGTGCCAGTTCAAAGGGTCTAGCGAACACCGGGGAGCTGTTTTTT. The whole variable domain, remainder taken from reference TRBV19 and TRBJ2-2, is DGGITQSPKYLFRKEGQNVTLSCEQNLNHDAMYWYRQDPGQGLRLIYYSQIVNDFQKGDIAEGYSVSREKKESFPLTVTSAQKNPTAFYLCASSKGLANTGELFFGEGSRLTVL.